This T cell receptor beta chain was found in a study of T cells after yellow fever vaccination. MiXCR, applied by TCRdb to the 5' RACE reads, yields one record per CDR3 protein. The table records just under 600,000 distinct CDR3 sequences, roughly 12% of them present only once. This clonotype was seen a handful of times. The target antigen is unknown. Trimming left V 4 bases short and J 0 bases short, with 10 bases between. Germline values: CDR1 SQVTM, CDR2 ANQGSEA. The CDR3 covers 14 residues. Study-wide findings and caveats: The bulk population could contribute abundant contaminating clonotypes to FACS-sorted repertoires. Once the booster was given, most primary-vaccination clones reappeared, at just over 95% for CD4 and over 85% for CD8.

The receptor's source is a man aged 25-45 years who received the YFV17D yellow fever vaccine. Sample: PBMCs, taken on the day of the yellow fever booster vaccination. This sequence joins TRBV29-1 and TRBJ1-3; D unresolved. The CDR3 loop is CSVGGSGSGNTIYF. The CDR3 nucleotides are TGCAGCGTTGGAGGGTCGGGCTCTGGAAACACCATATATTTT.